This T cell receptor (beta chain) came from a study of cytomegalovirus exposure and HLA in healthy donors. A note on this clone: Its antigen is not known.

General study points: No immune exposure information besides CMV serostatus was available. One variant, a missense change in DCLRE1C, was linked in a later analysis to TCR beta V- and J-gene trimming. Using the classifier, cytomegalovirus status was reportedly diagnosed with high specificity and sensitivity.

J lost 8 bases, V lost 3 bases, and 11 bases had no gene match. The germline V gene has CDR1 MDHEN and CDR2 SYDVKM. The CDR3 has 15 residues. In the PCR, 60 Vbeta and 13 Jbeta primers were used. Only in-frame clones appear in the TCRdb table, and some are missing; sequencing was by immunoSEQ multiplex PCR. Of 70,000 to 95,000 clones in the sample, around 79% were seen once. Unrecorded immune exposure was likely among donors, who were nominally healthy when sampled. The sequence came from a woman aged 35 to 49 in good health and CMV-seropositive. V is TRBV28 and J is TRBJ1-2; 8 bases fit TRBD1. Specimen: PBMCs. The CDR3 sequence: CASSFPPGQGEGYTF. DNA for the CDR3: TGTGCCAGCAGTTTCCCCCCCGGACAGGGTGAGGGCTACACCTTC.